These 8 T cell receptor beta chains share one sample of origin, sequenced in a study of blood T cell repertoires in COVID-19. Assay used: immunoSEQ multiplex PCR; TCRdb lists only in-frame clones, some missing. The table lists about 96,000 clones, approximately 88% of them singletons. Sequenced material: peripheral blood. The receptors come from a woman aged 60-70 years with acute or convalescent COVID-19.

V usage is TRBV27 and J usage is TRBJ2-1; 11 positions agree with TRBD2. Unmatched junction bases numbered 18, after V lost 4 bases and J lost 7 bases. There are 19 residues in the CDR3. The V gene's germline CDR1 is MNHEY and CDR2 SMNVEV (reference sequence). The CDR3 nucleotides read TGTGCCAGCAGTTCCTTCCAAACCATAGCGGGGGGGCGTAGGAATGAGCAGTTCTTC. It yields the protein CASSSFQTIAGGRRNEQFF.

The CDR3 DNA reads TGTGCCAGCAGCTCCAGGGTCCCGGCCGGGGAGCTGTTTTTT. Its protein is CASSSRVPAGELFF. The V gene is TRBV7-8, the J gene TRBJ2-2; TRBD1 is a possible D gene (5 bases). In germline, CDR1 is SGHVS, CDR2 FQNEAQ. Between the trimmed V and J ends, which lost 4 bases and 6 bases, there was a span of 12 bases. The CDR3 consists of 14 residues.

This chain links TRBV7-2 with TRBJ2-7; 8 bases match TRBD2. V lost 4 bases to trimming and J lost 7 bases; unmatched junction nucleotides: 12. The CDR3 consists of 15 residues. Germline V gene sequence: CDR1 SGHTA, CDR2 FQGNSA. CDR3 amino acids: CASSSNPGGAGEQYF. The CDR3 DNA is TGTGCCAGCAGCTCCAATCCCGGGGGGGCGGGAGAGCAGTACTTC.

The rearrangement uses TRBV2 and TRBJ2-2; D might be TRBD1 (6 bases). Germline loops: CDR1 SNHLY, CDR2 FYNNEI. Trimming removed 2 bases from V and 5 bases from J, with 6 bases in between. This CDR3 comprises 13 residues. The CDR3 protein is CASSEQGTGELFF. The DNA for the CDR3 is TGTGCCAGCAGTGAACAGGGGACCGGGGAGCTGTTTTTT. Drawing the rest from reference TRBV2 and TRBJ2-2, the complete variable domain is EPEVTQTPSHQVTQMGQEVILRCVPISNHLYFYWYRQILGQKVEFLVSFYNNEISEKSEIFDDQFSVERPDGSNFTLKIRSTKLEDSAMYFCASSEQGTGELFFGEGSRLTVL.

The chain joins TRBV6-6 to TRBJ1-2; TRBD1 matches 7 bases. Per germline, CDR1 MNHNY and CDR2 SVGAGI (reference sequence). This CDR3 contains 14 residues. V was clipped by 6 bases and J by 4 bases; unmatched bases: 8. CDR3 DNA sequence: TGTGCCAGCAGACGGACAGGCGAAGGCTATGGCTACACCTTC. Translated: CASRRTGEGYGYTF.

The CDR3 here is CASSEQGLNTGELFF. The CDR3 DNA reads as TGTGCCAGCAGTGAACAGGGGCTGAACACCGGGGAGCTGTTTTTT. The gene calls are TRBV2 and TRBJ2-2, with a possible D match to TRBD1 (6 bases). In germline, CDR1 is SNHLY, CDR2 FYNNEI. Trimming shortened V by 2 bases and J by 1 base, and 8 bases separated the two germline ends. This CDR3 is built from 15 residues. Variable domain in full (rest from reference TRBV2 and TRBJ2-2): EPEVTQTPSHQVTQMGQEVILRCVPISNHLYFYWYRQILGQKVEFLVSFYNNEISEKSEIFDDQFSVERPDGSNFTLKIRSTKLEDSAMYFCASSEQGLNTGELFFGEGSRLTVL.

The gene calls are TRBV3-1 (or the pseudogene TRBV3-2) and TRBJ2-7, with 9 bases aligning to TRBD2. From germline, CDR1 is LGHDT and CDR2 YNNKEL (reference sequence). This CDR3 spans 15 amino acids. The ends lost 4 bases at V and 1 base at J; junction bases unmatched: 5. CDR3 in DNA: TGTGCCAGCAGCCCCGGACTAGCGCAATCCTACGAGCAGTACTTC. It translates to CASSPGLAQSYEQYF.

The rearrangement links TRBV2 to TRBJ2-7; possibly TRBD2 for D (7 bases). The V gene's germline CDR1 is SNHLY and CDR2 FYNNEI. V lost 3 bases to trimming and J lost 2 bases, with 20 bases between them. This CDR3 region has 17 residues. CDR3 amino acids: CASSDINWGGAPYEQYF. The CDR3 DNA follows: TGTGCCAGCAGTGATATTAATTGGGGGGGGGCCCCCTACGAGCAGTACTTC.